The entry that follows covers one T cell receptor (beta chain) sequence. The sample is drawn from a study of cytotoxic CD8 clonotypes in ibrutinib-treated CLL. About the study: Of the patients, roughly 10 were relapsed/refractory, about 15 treatment-naive and approximately 18 IGHV unmutated.

The repertoire was sequenced with immunoSEQ multiplex PCR; TCRdb's copy has only in-frame clones and lacks some. The top ten hold around 2.7% of the sample, which has approximately 170,000 clones, nearly 90% seen once. CDR1 is MNHEY, CDR2 SVGAGI, per germline. The CDR3 length is 15 residues. V was clipped by 6 bases and J by 0 bases, with 12 bases between them. The starting material was PBMCs, obtained at disease progression, from a patient treated with ibrutinib. The TCR originated in a human donor with chronic lymphocytic leukemia. The V call is TRBV6-5, the J call TRBJ2-1; D is perhaps TRBD2 (5 bases). The CDR3 is CASRGERSSYNEQFF. The CDR3 DNA is TGTGCCAGCAGGGGAGAGCGGAGCTCCTACAATGAGCAGTTCTTC.